At least ten counts were recorded for the clone carrying this T cell receptor beta chain. Its antigen is unknown. The sample comes from a study of CD8 T cells in ankylosing spondylitis. Overall study findings and caveats: Typical of ankylosing spondylitis blood, it appeared, was a TCR beta motif of about eight highly homologous variants.

The CDR3 runs to 16 residues. The V gene's germline CDR1 is SEHNR and CDR2 FQNEAQ (reference sequence). The V gene end was trimmed by 4 bases and the J gene end by 5 bases; junction bases not matched to a gene: 9. TCRdb reprocessed the 5' RACE reads with MiXCR, giving one entry per CDR3 protein. The table records 150,000 to 200,000 distinct CDR3 sequences, 9.5% to 10% of them present only once. The genes are TRBV7-9 and TRBJ2-7; 12 bases match TRBD2. The material sequenced was blood, either unsorted or a sorted T cell fraction (not recorded which). The sequence derives from a female donor with ankylosing spondylitis or in good health (not recorded which). The CDR3, as DNA: TGTGCCAGCAGCTCCCTAGCGGGAGGGAGAGGGGACGAGCAGTACTTC. As protein: CASSSLAGGRGDEQYF.